The source of this TCR beta chain is a study of blood T cell repertoires in COVID-19. Study details: PBMCs, B-cell-depleted T cells, or T cells provided the cDNA or gDNA that made up the material.

Two negative PCRs, clearance, or symptom resolution characterized the recovered Cohort 3 donors. As processed by the authors: Nucleated cell number was recorded as an estimate derived from reference gene primer amplification. Libraries were prepared by immunoSEQ multiplex PCR; TCRdb keeps only in-frame clonotypes and omits some of them. V, J and clone size derive from that table, while D and trimming were established from the DNA sequence. The profile shows roughly 170,000 clones, over 80% of them singletons. Germline-derived CDR1 and CDR2 are SNHLY and FYNNEI. V dropped 3 bases and J dropped 9; count of bases not matched to a gene: 9. This CDR3 has 14 amino acids.

Sample: PBMCs or T cells enriched from blood (not recorded which). The V and J genes are TRBV2 and TRBJ2-7, with 9 nucleotides matching TRBD1. This receptor was obtained from a woman between 45 and 65 years old who had recovered from COVID-19. CDR3 protein: CASSDPRDRAAQYV. The DNA for the CDR3 is TGTGCCAGCAGTGACCCACGGGACAGGGCAGCGCAGTACGTC.